Listed here are 4 T cell receptor beta chains from one sample, sequenced in a study of OX40 agonist ivuxolimab in advanced cancers. Libraries were constructed by the immunoSEQ multiplex PCR assay. Here the immuneACCESS table is served through TCRdb, limited to in-frame sequences with V and J called. Missing clones are a known gap in these copies; in checked studies unresolved V genes cover under half, and the rest lacks a known reason. This sample holds over 50,000 clones; about 90% were observed only once. The ten most abundant clones make up 23% of the sample. Here the sequenced sample was CD4+ or CD8+ T cells sorted from blood, taken in a trial of the OX40 agonist ivuxolimab. The source of these receptors is an adult with an advanced solid tumor such as melanoma, head and neck, liver or kidney cancer.

The rearrangement joins TRBV7-9 to TRBJ1-6, with TRBD1 matching 7 bases. The CDR3 sequence is 14 residues long. Germline V CDR1 and CDR2: SEHNR, FQNEAQ (reference sequence). The J segment lost 8 bases and the V segment lost 4 bases, leaving 5 bases of the junction unmatched. The CDR3: CASSSGQGDSPLHF. CDR3 coding DNA: TGTGCCAGCAGCTCTGGGCAGGGGGATTCACCCCTCCACTTT.

As for this clone: At one of its ends the junction is not consistent with the germline gene, which may arise from a read error. The chain recombines TRBV12-5 with TRBJ1-6, with 9 bases aligning to TRBD1. Germline CDR1 is LGHNT and CDR2 is FRNRAP. This CDR3 comprises 17 residues. Here the CDR3 reads CASGLETGGSYNSPLHF. The DNA for the CDR3 is TGTGCTAGTGGATTGGAGACAGGGGGATCCTATAATTCACCCCTCCACTTT.

This clone was detected only a few times. The rearrangement joins TRBV15 to TRBJ1-5; D uncertain. Germline V gene sequence: CDR1 LNHNV, CDR2 YYDKDF (reference sequence). This CDR3 spans 14 amino acids. The V and J ends lost 1 base and 3 bases respectively, with 7 bases between them. The CDR3: CATSRGWLNQPQHF. The CDR3 bases are TGTGCCACCAGCAGAGGATGGCTCAATCAGCCCCAGCATTTT.

The rearrangement uses TRBV6-6 and TRBJ2-3; D is undetermined. Germline V lookup: CDR1 MNHNY, CDR2 SVGAGI (reference sequence). The CDR3 is 13 amino acids. V lost 5 bases to trimming and J lost 4 bases, with 10 bases between them. CDR3 sequence reads: CASSRLASDTQYF. The CDR3 region has the DNA TGTGCCAGCAGTCGATTAGCTTCAGATACGCAGTATTTT.